This T cell receptor beta chain was documented in a study of human T cells and chemical hapten exposure. In the study overall: Across the whole study, which lasted roughly 24 weeks, patients were given diphenylcyclopropenone on the scalp once a week.

Study-wide results and limits: Expanded TCRs produced significantly more large CDR3 similarity clusters than controls did.

Regarding time point: pre-sensitization, week 0. Treatment defined: therapeutic diphenylcyclopropenone sensitization with weekly scalp DPC. Total RNA extraction was carried out from unfractionated whole blood. The study's library attached unique molecular identifiers to single cDNA molecules. From the RACE reads, TCRdb called clonotypes with MiXCR, one entry per CDR3 protein. Here the sample spans about 380,000 distinct CDR3 sequences, roughly 5.3% being singletons. Remarks on this clonotype: Its antigen is as yet unknown.

The receptor was isolated from a woman in her forties or fifties with alopecia areata. Some clones in this sample may be carry-over from other donors' samples. The sample was whole blood, taken in connection with sensitization to the hapten diphenylcyclopropenone (DPC).

CDR3 bases: TGTGCCTGGATGGGGACTACCAACAATGAGCAGTTCTTC. Translating it yields CAWMGTTNNEQFF. V gene TRBV30 combines with J gene TRBJ2-1; 7 bases match TRBD2. The CDR3 covers 13 residues. V lost 4 bases to trimming and J lost 5 bases; unmatched junction nucleotides: 5. Germline V gene lookup returns CDR1 GTSNPN and CDR2 SVGIG (reference sequence).